This T cell receptor (beta chain) was observed in a study of beta chain features in type 1 diabetes. The investigators reverse transcribed all of the isolated RNA, so they sequenced expressed TCRB transcripts. TCRdb keeps only in-frame clones here, not all; method: immunoSEQ multiplex PCR. This sample has 110,000 to 150,000 clones, with roughly 9.3% found just once. This CDR3 has 15 amino acids. With V trimmed by 5 bases and J by 6 bases, 9 bases remained unmatched. CDR1 is LNHDA, CDR2 SQIVND, per germline (reference sequence). One heparinised draw, averaging roughly 110 mL, was taken per donor. Specimen: central memory CD4+ T cells from blood. The clonotype comes from a woman between 40 and 50 years old in good health. The V gene is TRBV19, the J gene TRBJ2-1, with 8 bases fitting TRBD1. CDR3 bases: TGTGCCAGTAGTCCCACGGACAGGGTTGTCAATGAGCAGTTCTTC. This encodes CASSPTDRVVNEQFF.